This TCR beta chain was captured in a study of blood T cell repertoires in COVID-19. About the research overall: Acute and convalescent COVID-19 samples came from the United States, Italy and Spain. From T cells, B-cell-depleted T cells, or PBMCs came the material, which was cDNA or gDNA.

Seattle-derived patients entered the study during active infection and were followed longitudinally. As originally analysed: Scientists estimated how many nucleated cells there were by amplifying reference gene primers. Produced via immunoSEQ multiplex PCR; TCRdb's table is partial and in-frame only. That table gives V, J and clone size, and the DNA gave D and trimming. The sample has approximately 200,000 clones; around 80% are singletons. V lost 6 bases and J 1 base, leaving 6 bases between the germline ends. Germline V gives CDR1 SNHLY, CDR2 FYNNEI. This CDR3 is built from 13 residues. The chain is built from TRBV2 and TRBJ2-2, with no clear D. Sequencing used peripheral blood. The clonotype originates from a woman of 80 years or more with COVID-19, enrolled during active disease. CDR3 protein: CASRIRNTGELFF. The CDR3 DNA sequence: TGTGCCAGCAGAATTAGGAACACCGGGGAGCTGTTTTTT.